Listed below are T cell receptor beta chains from one sample, sequenced in a study of blood T cell repertoires in COVID-19. Only in-frame clones appear in the TCRdb table, and some are missing; sequencing was by immunoSEQ multiplex PCR. The table has about 200,000 clones, over 70% seen once; the top ten hold 7.5% to 9%. The sample consisted of peripheral blood. The receptors were sampled from a woman older than 75 with acute or convalescent COVID-19. Both conserved end residues are part of each CDR3. D genes are given only for firm matches. Not all rows give a size; the values are once, few, many and, for expanded clones, a class.

>13|NA|TRBV19|NA|TRBJ1-5
CASRRGGNQPQHF
TGTGCCAGTAGAAGAGGGGGAAATCAGCCCCAGCATTTT
>16|TRBD2|TRBV11-2|once|TRBJ2-2
CASSLRGVAGDGELFF
TGTGCCAGCAGCCTCCGGGGCGTAGCGGGAGACGGGGAGCTGTTTTTT
>15|NA|TRBV5-1|NA|TRBJ1-1
CASSLATVMNTEAFF
TGCGCCAGCAGCTTGGCCACGGTAATGAACACTGAAGCTTTCTTT
>16|TRBD1|TRBV11-1|NA|TRBJ2-1
CASSLSTGVSYNEQFF
TGTGCCAGCAGCTTATCAACAGGGGTCTCCTACAATGAGCAGTTCTTC
>15|TRBD1|TRBV7-9|NA|TRBJ1-2
CASSPGQGIGRGYTF
TGTGCCAGCAGTCCCGGACAGGGGATCGGAAGGGGCTACACCTTC
>14|TRBD1|TRBV24-1|NA|TRBJ2-2
CATSDVDRAGELFF
TGTGCCACCAGTGATGTCGACAGGGCCGGGGAGCTGTTTTTT
>16|TRBD1|TRBV27|NA|TRBJ2-6
CASSPTGQTGANVLTF
TGTGCCAGCAGTCCCACGGGACAGACTGGGGCCAACGTCCTGACTTTC
>12|NA|TRBV30|NA|TRBJ1-1
CAWKRGGGKPFF
TGTGCCTGGAAAAGAGGAGGAGGTAAGCCTTTCTTT
>15|TRBD1|TRBV9|NA|TRBJ1-6
CASSGTGTENSPLHF
TGTGCCAGCAGCGGAACCGGGACAGAGAATTCACCCCTCCACTTT
>15|TRBD1|TRBV11-3|NA|TRBJ1-1
CASSLRTGVNTEAFF
TGTGCCAGCAGCCTCCGGACAGGGGTCAACACTGAAGCTTTCTTT
>14|NA|TRBV4-1|NA|TRBJ1-5
CASSQDGGTQPQHF
TGCGCCAGCAGCCAAGACGGCGGGACTCAGCCCCAGCATTTT
>15|TRBD2|TRBV7-3|NA|TRBJ2-1
CASSYTSGQYNEQFF
TGTGCCAGCAGCTACACTAGCGGTCAATACAATGAGCAGTTCTTC
>20|TRBD1|TRBV4-1|NA|TRBJ1-3
CASSQERPSGQPQLRNTIYF
TGCGCCAGCAGCCAAGAACGGCCCTCGGGACAGCCTCAACTTAGAAACACCATATATTTT
>16|TRBD1|TRBV5-1|NA|TRBJ2-3
CASSMAGTGGTDTQYF
TGCGCCAGCAGCATGGCCGGGACAGGGGGCACAGATACGCAGTATTTT
>14|NA|TRBV10-2|NA|TRBJ1-1
CASSENRGNTEAFF
TGCGCCAGCAGTGAAAATCGGGGGAACACTGAAGCTTTCTTT
>18|TRBD2|TRBV3-1/TRBV3-2|NA|TRBJ2-2
CASGVWAIGGSAGGELFF
TGTGCCAGCGGAGTGTGGGCAATAGGCGGGAGTGCAGGCGGGGAGCTGTTTTTT
>17|NA|TRBV21-1|NA|TRBJ1-2
CASSKEGGGRDWHGYTF
TGTGCCAGCAGCAAAGAAGGGGGTGGCAGGGATTGGCATGGCTACACCTTC
>18|NA|TRBV15|few|TRBJ2-2
CATSRDRGIRTNTGELFF
TGTGCCACCAGCAGAGATCGGGGGATCCGCACGAACACCGGGGAGCTGTTTTTT
>17|TRBD2|TRBV4-2|NA|TRBJ2-1
CASSQVGLAGGGNEQFF
TGTGCCAGCAGCCAAGTTGGGCTAGCGGGAGGGGGAAATGAGCAGTTCTTC
>13|NA|TRBV30|NA|TRBJ2-3
CASGGPYMGTQYF
TGTGCCTCCGGGGGACCCTATATGGGTACGCAGTATTTT
>14|NA|TRBV6-1|once|TRBJ1-2
CASSEGSIVYGYTF
TGTGCCAGCAGTGAAGGGAGCATAGTCTATGGCTACACCTTC
>13|NA|TRBV19|NA|TRBJ1-2
CASHRSLNYGYTF
TGTGCCAGCCACCGGAGCCTCAACTATGGCTACACCTTC
>18|TRBD1|TRBV27|NA|TRBJ2-4
CASSPGQTTLLAKNIQYF
TGTGCCAGCAGCCCGGGACAGACCACATTATTAGCCAAAAACATTCAGTACTTC
>15|TRBD1|TRBV5-1|NA|TRBJ1-6
CASSLQDRVNSPLHF
TGCGCCAGCAGCTTACAGGACAGGGTAAATTCACCCCTCCACTTT
>11|NA|TRBV11-2|NA|TRBJ2-1
CASSPVNEQFF
TGTGCCAGCAGCCCAGTCAATGAGCAGTTCTTC